This T cell receptor (beta chain) comes out of a study of blood T cell repertoires in COVID-19 (dated by TCRdb to 2018 to 2021). At the level of the whole study: Samples covering the acute and convalescent phases of COVID-19 were provided by collaborators in the United States, Italy and Spain. The repertoires were made available in a free public database intended to serve as a resource for research on the immune response to SARS-CoV-2. Subjects who had been exposed to COVID-19, were actively infected with it, or had recovered from it provided the deeply sampled blood TCRbeta repertoires that made up the dataset. The prospective study material was composed of cDNA or gDNA derived from T cells, B-cell-depleted T cells, or PBMCs. Samples came from the ongoing ImmuneRACE study (first 160 participants) plus 1,254 subjects from 6 global collaborators. Nearly every sample came with metadata listing a de-identified subject ID, COVID-19 status, age in years and sex. Where available, HLA class I and class II types were taken from metadata supplied by the sample provider and were not determined by assay-based typing.

The germline V end is reduced by 7 bases and the J end by 4 bases; junction bases left unmatched: 12. From a lookup of the germline V gene (reference sequence), CDR1 and CDR2 are MNHEY and SMNVEV. The cysteine opens and the phenylalanine closes a CDR3 of 16 amino acids. CDR3 DNA is the only sequence kept; it has 48 bases, read in frame from the first base. The immunoSEQ Assay, a bias-controlled multiplex PCR, was used to amplify TCRbeta CDR3 regions from genomic DNA. Turning to the authors' computational methods: Nucleated cell counts per sample were estimated from amplification of reference gene primers within the assay. Sequence reads were collapsed and filtered to measure the absolute abundance of every unique TCRbeta CDR3 rearrangement. For each sample, productive Simpson clonality was calculated as the square root of Simpson's diversity index across productive rearrangements. TCRdb provides this immuneACCESS table in a form limited to in-frame rearrangements. Some clones are lacking; in checked studies, under half of them reflect an unresolved V gene, and why the rest are absent is not known. That table gives V, J and clone size, and the DNA gave D and trimming. The sample has about 130,000 clones on record, about nine tenths of them singletons. The biggest ten clones account for over 3.5% of the sample.

A remark on this clone: Its specific antigen is unknown. No much larger clonotype is one base removed from it; base qualities were not supplied.

The collaborating institutions used their own protocols to collect whole blood in K2EDTA tubes. For TCRbeta analysis, collaborators shipped samples in one of three forms: frozen whole blood, isolated PBMCs, or DNA extracted from either of those sample types. The full study reports these points: How much clinical and demographic metadata was included differed by source and by participant, and the metadata was provided uncurated.

Sequenced input: peripheral blood. The rearranged chain carries TRBV27 and TRBJ2-1; TRBD2 matches 8 bases in the middle. The TCR comes from a man aged 45-60 years with active COVID-19. The DNA is as follows: TGTGCCAGCAACCCCAGGGCTAGCGGGTTGTACAATGAGCAGTTCTTC. Translated, this is CASNPRASGLYNEQFF.